This is a list of T cell receptor beta chains from one sample in a study of regulatory T cells in long-lasting Graves disease. TCRdb re-called the multiplex PCR reads with MiXCR, one entry per CDR3 protein. The table records about 530,000 distinct CDR3 sequences, about 16% of them present only once. This same sample was also taken into another study, of T cells in Graves' hyperthyroidism and ophthalmopathy.

The sample was peripheral blood mononuclear cells (PBMCs), taken at new diagnosis, from a patient treated with antithyroid drugs. These receptors all come from a woman aged 35-65 years with Graves disease. Both conserved end residues are part of each CDR3. D genes are given only for firm matches. Where a row states a size, it is once, few, many or the class of an expanded clone; other rows omit it.

J,V,D,size,length,DNA,CDR3
TRBJ2-2,TRBV5-5,TRBD1,NA,16,TGTGCCAGCAGCTGGCCGGGACAGGGGTACTCCGGGGAGCTGTTTTTT,CASSWPGQGYSGELFF
TRBJ1-1,TRBV3-1,NA,many,13,TGTGCCAGCAGCCAAGGCTGGACCACTGAAGCTTTCTTT,CASSQGWTTEAFF
TRBJ2-2,TRBV19,NA,once,13,TGTGCCAGTAGTATCGAGGGTGCCGGGGAGCTGTTTTTT,CASSIEGAGELFF
TRBJ2-7,TRBV9,NA,many,14,TGTGCCAGCAGCGTAGGGCTCGGGGACTACGAGCAGTACTTC,CASSVGLGDYEQYF
TRBJ2-7,TRBV25-1,TRBD2,few,14,TGTGCCAGCAGTGCGGCCGGGACTAGCGGGGGAAGGTACTTC,CASSAAGTSGGRYF
TRBJ1-2,TRBV20-1,NA,many,11,TGCAGTGCTAGAGTGGGGGACGGCTACACCTTC,CSARVGDGYTF
TRBJ1-5,TRBV12-3/TRBV12-4,NA,few,14,TGTGCCAGCATCCTAGGGGGGGCCAATCAGCCCCAGCATTTT,CASILGGANQPQHF
TRBJ2-7,TRBV12-3/TRBV12-4,NA,few,14,TGTGCCAGCAGTTTGTCCGCGGGGGCTTACGAGCAGTACTTC,CASSLSAGAYEQYF
TRBJ1-2,TRBV10-3,NA,many,13,TGTGCCATCAGCGCCGACACGAACTATGGCTACACCTTC,CAISADTNYGYTF
TRBJ2-5,TRBV20-1,TRBD1,many,15,TGCAGTGCTAGAGAGGACAGGGGGATCAAAGAGACCCAGTACTTC,CSAREDRGIKETQYF
TRBJ2-1,TRBV9,NA,NA,15,TGTGCCAGCAGCGTAGAGGGGGGCTGGCCCAGTAGGCAGTTCTTC,CASSVEGGWPSRQFF
TRBJ2-7,TRBV6-1,NA,NA,16,TGTGCCAGCAGTGAAATGTTTTTCGGCAGCTCCTACGAGCAGTACTTC,CASSEMFFGSSYEQYF
TRBJ1-4,TRBV9,TRBD1,NA,14,TGTGCCAGCAGCGAAGGGGGCCTGAATGAAAAACTGTTTTTT,CASSEGGLNEKLFF
TRBJ2-7,TRBV6-1,NA,many,11,TGTGCCAGCAGGGGAACTTACGAGCAGTACTTC,CASRGTYEQYF
TRBJ1-1,TRBV25-1,TRBD1,few,14,TGTGCCAGCAGAAGGGGACAGTTGAACACTGAAGCTTTCTTT,CASRRGQLNTEAFF
TRBJ2-5,TRBV7-9,NA,many,16,TGTGCCAGCAGCTACCGGGACACAGACCTAGGAGAGACCCAGTACTTC,CASSYRDTDLGETQYF
TRBJ2-1,TRBV5-1,TRBD2,few,16,TGCGCCAGCAGCTTGAATGGGCTAGCGGGCTACAATGAGCAGTTCTTC,CASSLNGLAGYNEQFF
TRBJ2-1,TRBV7-3,TRBD2,NA,16,TGTGCCAGCAGCTTAACCGGCGGGGGGTTCAGCGATGAGCAGTTCTTC,CASSLTGGGFSDEQFF
TRBJ2-7,TRBV12-3/TRBV12-4,TRBD2,many,17,TGTGCCAGCAGCTCCCTGTCGTATAGCGGGCCAAACTACGAGCAGTACTTC,CASSSLSYSGPNYEQYF
TRBJ2-3,TRBV5-1,NA,many,15,TGCGCCAGCAGCCTCGACAGACCGGACACAGATACGCAGTATTTT,CASSLDRPDTDTQYF
TRBJ2-5,TRBV20-1,NA,many,15,TGCAGTGCTAGTCCACCGGGTTTAGTCCAAGAGACCCAGTACTTC,CSASPPGLVQETQYF
TRBJ1-4,TRBV19,NA,NA,19,TGTGCCAGTAGTATCTCAACTGGGGGAAGGAGAACAACTAATGAAAAACTGTTTTTT,CASSISTGGRRTTNEKLFF
TRBJ2-5,TRBV11-2,TRBD1,many,14,TGTGCCAGCAGATGGGGCAGGGGGCAAGAGACCCAGTACTTC,CASRWGRGQETQYF
TRBJ1-4,TRBV5-1,NA,NA,14,TGCGCCAGCAGCTTGCCGGACAGAAATGAAAAACTGTTTTTT,CASSLPDRNEKLFF
TRBJ2-1,TRBV2,NA,many,14,TGTGCCAGTAAAGGGGAGATTTTTGACAATGAGCAGTTCTTC,CASKGEIFDNEQFF
TRBJ2-2,TRBV12-3/TRBV12-4,TRBD2,NA,12,TGTGCCTTAGCGGGGGTGCCCGGGGAGCTGTTTTTT,CALAGVPGELFF
TRBJ2-2,TRBV6-5,TRBD2,many,17,TGTGCCAGCAGTTATCAGAGCGGGGGGTCGAACACCGGGGAGCTGTTTTTT,CASSYQSGGSNTGELFF
TRBJ2-1,TRBV15,TRBD1,many,15,TGTGCCACCAGCAGAGAAGGGCAGGGGGCGTATGAGCAGTTCTTC,CATSREGQGAYEQFF
TRBJ1-5,TRBV29-1,NA,once,15,TGCAGCGTTGAATTGGGGAGGGGGGGCAATCAGCCCCAGCATTTT,CSVELGRGGNQPQHF
TRBJ2-3,TRBV2,NA,many,12,TGTGCCAGCAGGGACCGGGGGGATACGCAGTATTTT,CASRDRGDTQYF
TRBJ2-3,TRBV2,NA,many,14,TGTGCCAGCTCCCAAACTCGGACCTCCGATACGCAGTATTTT,CASSQTRTSDTQYF
TRBJ1-5,TRBV5-1,NA,many,14,TGCGCCAGCAGCTTGGAACAGGGTCATCAGCCCCAGCATTTT,CASSLEQGHQPQHF
TRBJ1-5,TRBV2,NA,few,12,TGTACCAGCAGTGAAGGGGCCCAGCCCCAGCATTTT,CTSSEGAQPQHF
TRBJ2-6,TRBV28,NA,NA,15,TGTGCCAGCAGTGCCCCAGGGGCCGGGGCCAACGTCCTGACTTTC,CASSAPGAGANVLTF
TRBJ1-5,TRBV20-1,TRBD1,NA,14,TGCAGTGCTTTGGGGACAGCAGAGAATCAGCCCCAGCATTTT,CSALGTAENQPQHF
TRBJ2-7,TRBV18,NA,many,13,TGTGCCAGCTCCCCGACTACGGCCTACGAGCAGTACTTC,CASSPTTAYEQYF
TRBJ1-1,TRBV12-3/TRBV12-4,NA,many,13,TGTGCCAGCAGCCACAGGGTCGGCACTGAAGCTTTCTTT,CASSHRVGTEAFF
TRBJ2-1,TRBV5-5,TRBD2,many,12,TGTGCCAGCAGCCGGGAGGTAGGTGAGCAGTTCTTC,CASSREVGEQFF
TRBJ2-5,TRBV10-3,NA,many,12,TGTGCCATCAGTGTGGGCGAAGAGACCCAGTACTTC,CAISVGEETQYF
TRBJ1-1,TRBV2,NA,many,13,TGTGCCAGCATGGGGGTCGGGGGGACTGAAGCTTTCTTT,CASMGVGGTEAFF
TRBJ2-1,TRBV5-1,TRBD1,NA,14,TGCGCCAGCAGCTTGAGACAGGGCGGAAATGAGCAGTTCTTC,CASSLRQGGNEQFF
TRBJ1-5,TRBV6-1,NA,many,16,TGTGCCAGCAGGACCTTGAGAACTGGAAGCAATCAGCCCCAGCATTTT,CASRTLRTGSNQPQHF
TRBJ2-1,TRBV28,NA,many,12,TGTGCCAGCAGATCTACAGGTGCAATGCTGTTCTTC,CASRSTGAMLFF
TRBJ2-1,TRBV24-1,TRBD1,many,15,TGTGCCACCAGTGACCCGGGACAGGGGGACAATGAGCAGTTCTTC,CATSDPGQGDNEQFF
TRBJ1-1,TRBV27,NA,many,17,TGTGCCAGCAGTAAAACCCCGGGACGGGACATCGACACTGAAGCTTTCTTT,CASSKTPGRDIDTEAFF
TRBJ2-3,TRBV12-3/TRBV12-4,NA,many,11,TGTGCCAGCAGCAGCTCCGATACGCAGTATTTT,CASSSSDTQYF
TRBJ2-1,TRBV5-1,NA,NA,16,TGCGCCAGCAGCGCCGGACTAAGGAGCTCCTACAATGAGCAGTTCTTC,CASSAGLRSSYNEQFF
TRBJ2-7,TRBV15,NA,few,14,TGTGCCACCAGCCGAGACACGGGCCCCTACGAGCAGTACTTC,CATSRDTGPYEQYF
TRBJ2-6,TRBV12-3/TRBV12-4,NA,few,17,TGTGCCAGCAGTTTATACAGTACGAGGGCTGGGGCCAACGTCCTGACTTTC,CASSLYSTRAGANVLTF
TRBJ1-5,TRBV3-1,NA,few,15,TGTGCCAGCAGCCTATACCCCAACAGCAATCAGCCCCAGCATTTT,CASSLYPNSNQPQHF
TRBJ1-2,TRBV14,NA,once,15,TGTGCCAGCAGCCAAGACCCACGGACACTCTATGGCTACACCTTC,CASSQDPRTLYGYTF
TRBJ2-7,TRBV11-2,TRBD1,many,14,TGTGCCAGCAGCCGTCCCGGGACAGGGAACGAGCAGTACTTC,CASSRPGTGNEQYF
TRBJ2-7,TRBV5-1,NA,many,14,TGCGCCAGCAGCTCCGGGACGGGGCTCTACGAGCAGTACTTC,CASSSGTGLYEQYF